Many counts were recorded for the clone carrying this T cell receptor beta chain. Its antigen remains unidentified. The data stem from a study of T cell repertoires in cytomegalovirus infection. The V end was cut by 4 bases, the J end by 2 bases, with 11 bases between. The length of the CDR3 is 14 residues. MiXCR, applied by TCRdb to the reads, yields one record per CDR3 protein. There are 110,000 or so distinct CDR3 sequences in the sample; 30% occur only once, and around two fifths lies in the top ten. The clonotype was recovered from a human donor in good health (CMV status not recorded). Some clones in this sample may be carry-over from other donors' samples. The J gene is TRBJ1-1, the V gene TRBV12-3 or TRBV12-4, with a possible D match to TRBD1 (6 bases). The input for sequencing was CD8+ T cells from cultured PBMCs, taken from culture after CMV antigen stimulation. The CDR3 DNA reads as TGTGCCAGCAGTTCCACAGGGTTTAACACTGAAGCTTTCTTT. It translates to CASSSTGFNTEAFF.